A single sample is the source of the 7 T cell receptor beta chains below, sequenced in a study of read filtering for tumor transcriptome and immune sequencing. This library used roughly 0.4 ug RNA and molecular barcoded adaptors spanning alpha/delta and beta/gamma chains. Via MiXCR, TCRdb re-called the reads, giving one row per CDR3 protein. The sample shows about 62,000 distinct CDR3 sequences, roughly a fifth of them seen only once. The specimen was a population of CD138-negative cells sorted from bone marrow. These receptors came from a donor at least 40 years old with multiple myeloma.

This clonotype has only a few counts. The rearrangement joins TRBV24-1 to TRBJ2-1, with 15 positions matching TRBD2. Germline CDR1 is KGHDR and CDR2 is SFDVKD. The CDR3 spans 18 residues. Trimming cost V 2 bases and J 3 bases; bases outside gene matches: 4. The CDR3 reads CATSDSGLAGGVYNEQFF. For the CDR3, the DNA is TGTGCCACCAGTGATTCAGGACTAGCGGGAGGGGTCTACAATGAGCAGTTCTTC.

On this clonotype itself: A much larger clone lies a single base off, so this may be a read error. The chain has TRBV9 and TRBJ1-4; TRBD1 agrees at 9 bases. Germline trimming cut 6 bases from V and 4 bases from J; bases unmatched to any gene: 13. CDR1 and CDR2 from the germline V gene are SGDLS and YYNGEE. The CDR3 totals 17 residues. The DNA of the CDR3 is TGTGCCAGCAACAGAAGCCCCGGGACAGGGAATAATGAAAAACTGTTTTTT. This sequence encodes CASNRSPGTGNNEKLFF. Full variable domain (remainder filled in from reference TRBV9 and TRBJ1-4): DSGVTQTPKHLITATGQRVTLRCSPRSGDLSVYWYQQSLDQGLQFLIQYYNGEERAKGNILERFSAQQFPDLHSELNLSSLELGDSALYFCASNRSPGTGNNEKLFFGSGTQLSVL.

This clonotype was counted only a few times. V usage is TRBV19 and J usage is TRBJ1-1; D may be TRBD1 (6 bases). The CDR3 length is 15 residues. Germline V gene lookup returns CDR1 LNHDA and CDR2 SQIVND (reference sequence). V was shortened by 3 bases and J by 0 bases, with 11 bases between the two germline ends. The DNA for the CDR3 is TGTGCCAGTAGTATTCGACAGGTACTGAACACTGAAGCTTTCTTT. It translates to CASSIRQVLNTEAFF.

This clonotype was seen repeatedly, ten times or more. CDR3 in DNA: TGTGCCAGCAGCTTAACAGGAGTGCGAAACACTGAAGCTTTCTTT. It yields the protein CASSLTGVRNTEAFF. The J gene is TRBJ1-1, the V gene TRBV7-3; D remains ambiguous. V lost 0 bases and J 2 bases, leaving 10 bases between the germline ends. This CDR3 is built from 15 residues. The germline V gene has CDR1 SGHTA and CDR2 FQGTGA.

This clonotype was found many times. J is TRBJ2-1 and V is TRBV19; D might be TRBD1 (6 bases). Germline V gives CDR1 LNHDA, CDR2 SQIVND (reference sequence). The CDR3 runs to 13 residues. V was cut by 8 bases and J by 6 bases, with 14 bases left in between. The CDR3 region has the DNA TGTGCCAGTCGCCCGGACAGTGTCAATGAGCAGTTCTTC. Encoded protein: CASRPDSVNEQFF.

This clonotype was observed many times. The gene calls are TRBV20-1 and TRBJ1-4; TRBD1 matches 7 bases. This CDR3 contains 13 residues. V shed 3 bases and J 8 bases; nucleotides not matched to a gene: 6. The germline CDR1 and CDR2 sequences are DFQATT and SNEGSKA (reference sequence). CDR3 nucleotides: TGCAGTGCTAGGAAAGGGACAGAAGAAAAACTGTTTTTT. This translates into CSARKGTEEKLFF.

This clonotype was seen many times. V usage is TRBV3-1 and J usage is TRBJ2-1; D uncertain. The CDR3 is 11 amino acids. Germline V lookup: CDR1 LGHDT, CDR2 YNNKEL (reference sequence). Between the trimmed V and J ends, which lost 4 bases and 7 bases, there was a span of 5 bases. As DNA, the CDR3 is TGTGCCAGCAGCCCCGGGAATGAGCAGTTCTTC. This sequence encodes CASSPGNEQFF.